The 22 T cell receptor beta chains listed next were all sequenced from one sample in a study of blood T cell repertoires in COVID-19. Using immunoSEQ multiplex PCR, the repertoire was profiled, and TCRdb retains in-frame clones only, with some absent. Found here are tens of thousands of clones, about four fifths of them singletons; the top ten hold around 5%. The sequenced sample was peripheral blood. The origin of the receptors is a man over 45 with active COVID-19.

V gene TRBV19 combines with J gene TRBJ1-4, with D possibly matching TRBD1 (5 bases). Per the germline V gene, CDR1 is LNHDA and CDR2 is SQIVND (reference sequence). The CDR3 runs to 15 residues. V dropped 7 bases and J dropped 0 bases, with 12 bases sitting between them. This CDR3 is CASTSGQATNEKLFF. Here the CDR3 DNA reads TGTGCCAGTACCTCTGGACAAGCAACTAATGAAAAACTGTTTTTT.

The rearrangement joins TRBV5-1 to TRBJ1-1; D perhaps matches TRBD1 (6 bases). From germline, CDR1 is SGHRS and CDR2 YFSETQ. The V end was cut by 2 bases, the J end by 1 base, with 12 bases between. CDR3 length equals 15 residues. DNA of the CDR3: TGCGCCAGCAGCTTTCGTCCAGGGGCGAACACTGAAGCTTTCTTT. It yields the protein CASSFRPGANTEAFF. The whole variable domain, filled in from reference TRBV5-1 and TRBJ1-1, reads KAGVTQTPRYLIKTRGQQVTLSCSPISGHRSVSWYQQTPGQGLQFLFEYFSETQRNKGNFPGRFSGRQFSNSRSEMNVSTLELGDSALYLCASSFRPGANTEAFFGQGTRLTVV.

The chain recombines TRBV7-2 with TRBJ2-5; 10 bases line up with TRBD2. Germline lookup yields CDR1 SGHTA and CDR2 FQGNSA. The CDR3 length is 16 residues. Losses at the gene ends were 3 bases for V and 7 bases for J; bases not matched to a gene: 11. CDR3 nucleotide sequence: TGTGCCAGCAGCTTGGCGGCTAGCGGGAGTGGTGGGACCCAGTACTTC. As protein: CASSLAASGSGGTQYF.

This clone was recorded a few times. The V and J genes are TRBV19 and TRBJ2-7, with D hard to call. The CDR3 loop spans 15 amino acids. Germline V gene sequence: CDR1 LNHDA, CDR2 SQIVND (reference sequence). Deletions cut 3 bases from V and 3 bases from J, with 15 bases between. CDR3 region: CASSINPSGFYEQYF. DNA of the CDR3: TGTGCCAGTAGTATTAACCCCTCCGGGTTCTACGAGCAGTACTTC.

V is TRBV6-6 and J is TRBJ1-3; D ambiguous. Germline V CDR1 and CDR2: MNHNY, SVGAGI (reference sequence). The CDR3 contains 12 residues. V was cut by 7 bases and J by 4 bases, with 8 bases left in between. The CDR3 spells CASTDTGNTIYF. DNA for the CDR3: TGTGCCAGCACCGACACGGGAAACACCATATATTTT.

The gene calls are TRBV6-5 and TRBJ2-3; 7 bases map to TRBD1. Looked up from germline, CDR1 is MNHEY and CDR2 is SVGAGI. V shed 8 bases, J shed 3 bases, and the junction held 8 bases outside the gene matches. The CDR3 totals 14 residues. The CDR3 loop reads CASAEGALTDTQYF. CDR3 nucleotide sequence: TGTGCCAGCGCCGAGGGGGCGCTGACAGATACGCAGTATTTT.

Concerning this clone itself: At the DNA level, this CDR3 is encoded by other sequences in the same sample as well. The rearrangement uses TRBV9 and TRBJ2-7, with 7 bases matching TRBD1. Germline assignment: CDR1 SGDLS and CDR2 YYNGEE. V lost 3 bases and J lost 1; bases outside the gene matches: 4. This CDR3 has 14 amino acids. In DNA, the CDR3 is TGTGCCAGCAGCGGCCGGGACAGTTCCTACGAGCAGTACTTC. It codes for CASSGRDSSYEQYF.

The chain couples TRBV9 to TRBJ2-3, with a tentative D call TRBD2 (7 bases). Trimming took off 3 bases at V and 1 base at J, with 15 bases between the two ends. The CDR3 extends over 16 amino acids. Germline V lookup: CDR1 SGDLS, CDR2 YYNGEE. CDR3 in amino acids: CASSAEGGGRTDTQYF. Written as DNA, the CDR3 is TGTGCCAGCAGCGCCGAAGGGGGGGGCCGCACAGATACGCAGTATTTT.

This chain uses TRBV7-9 with TRBJ2-1; D is unclear. V was cut by 7 bases and J by 3 bases, with 13 bases left in between. Looked up from germline, CDR1 is SEHNR and CDR2 is FQNEAQ (reference sequence). This CDR3 contains 14 residues. CDR3 bases: TGTGCCAGCACCCCCACCGCGAACTACAATGAGCAGTTCTTC. Amino acids: CASTPTANYNEQFF.

V usage is TRBV7-9 and J usage is TRBJ2-1; 8 nucleotides line up with TRBD1. The V and J ends lost 5 bases and 7 bases, in that order; junction bases with no gene match: 16. This CDR3 has 17 residues. Per the germline V gene, CDR1 is SEHNR and CDR2 is FQNEAQ (reference sequence). The CDR3 reads CASSLRETGERENEQFF. As DNA, the CDR3 is TGTGCCAGCAGCCTCCGGGAGACAGGGGAACGGGAGAATGAGCAGTTCTTC.

This clone was picked up a small number of times. The rearrangement uses TRBV4-2 and TRBJ2-3; 8 bases agree with TRBD1. Trimming removed 4 bases from V and 0 bases from J; junction bases left unmatched: 0. The germline gives CDR1 LGHNA, CDR2 YNFKEQ. CDR3 size: 14 residues. The CDR3 reads CASSRTGSTDTQYF. The DNA of the CDR3 is TGTGCCAGCAGCCGGACAGGGAGCACAGATACGCAGTATTTT.

The chain joins TRBV3-1 (or the pseudogene TRBV3-2) to TRBJ1-1; D possibly corresponds to TRBD1 (5 bases). Trimming pared 4 bases from V and 9 bases from J, leaving 15 bases between. The CDR3 is 13 residues long. The germline CDR1 and CDR2 sequences are LGHDT and YNNKEL (reference sequence). The CDR3 is CASSLQGGAKAFF. In DNA form, the CDR3 reads TGTGCCAGCAGCCTACAAGGTGGGGCCAAAGCTTTCTTT.

This chain links TRBV6-5 with TRBJ1-1, with 9 bases lining up with TRBD1. This CDR3 has 13 residues. Trimming removed 6 bases from V and 4 bases from J; junction bases left unmatched: 3. Germline CDR1 MNHEY, CDR2 SVGAGI. The CDR3 here is CASRGQGGTEAFF. CDR3 coding DNA: TGTGCCAGCAGGGGACAGGGCGGCACTGAAGCTTTCTTT.

The chain carries TRBV5-4 and TRBJ1-2; possibly TRBD1 for D (6 bases). Between the trimmed V and J ends, which lost 3 bases and 10 bases, there was a span of 16 bases. CDR1 SGHNT and CDR2 YYREEE come from the germline V gene (reference sequence). The CDR3 is 13 amino acids. In DNA form, the CDR3 reads TGTGCCAGCAGCTCCGGACACAGGGATCCCTACACCTTC. This translates into CASSSGHRDPYTF.

V gene TRBV7-8 combines with J gene TRBJ2-1; 11 bases map to TRBD2. CDR3 size: 15 residues. Per germline, CDR1 SGHVS and CDR2 FQNEAQ. V shed 2 bases, J shed 5 bases, and the junction held 2 bases outside the gene matches. The CDR3 DNA sequence: TGTGCCAGCAGCTTACGACTAGCGGGAAACAATGAGCAGTTCTTC. Amino acids: CASSLRLAGNNEQFF.

The chain is built from TRBV15 and TRBJ2-7; TRBD1 matches 11 bases. V lost 4 bases to trimming and J lost 7 bases; unmatched junction nucleotides: 18. This CDR3 has 18 amino acids. Germline CDR1 and CDR2: LNHNV and YYDKDF (reference sequence). CDR3 residues: CATSTPWVSGQGAREQYF. CDR3 DNA sequence: TGTGCCACCAGCACCCCCTGGGTATCTGGACAGGGGGCGCGAGAGCAGTACTTC.

The rearrangement uses TRBV7-8 and TRBJ2-4, with D possibly being TRBD1 (5 bases). Trimming removed 0 bases at V and 2 bases at J, with 8 bases between. From germline, CDR1 is SGHVS and CDR2 FQNEAQ. The CDR3 length is 15 residues. The CDR3 spells CASSLAGATKNIQYF. The CDR3 region has the DNA TGTGCCAGCAGCTTAGCAGGGGCCACCAAAAACATTCAGTACTTC.

The chain employs TRBV11-2 and TRBJ1-2; 8 positions match TRBD1. V dropped 6 bases and J dropped 2; count of bases not matched to a gene: 2. This CDR3 contains 13 residues. In germline, CDR1 is SGHAT, CDR2 FQNNGV. The CDR3 DNA reads as TGTGCCAGCAGTTCAGGGGGCAACTATGGCTACACCTTC. Translation: CASSSGGNYGYTF.

The chain recombines TRBV21-1 with TRBJ2-3; the DNA was not compared with TRBD1, the D call given in the table. TRBV21-1 is a pseudogene locus. The length of the CDR3 is 16 residues. CDR3 sequence (DNA): TGTGCCAGCAGCAAAGAAGCAGGGCTTGGCGCAGATACGCAGTATTTT. Encoded protein: CASSKEAGLGADTQYF.

V gene TRBV3-1 (or the pseudogene TRBV3-2) combines with J gene TRBJ1-2; D call uncertain. The CDR3 runs 12 residues. The germline gives CDR1 LGHDT, CDR2 YNNKEL (reference sequence). The V end lost 1 base, the J end lost 7 bases, and 7 bases lay between the germline ends. Here the CDR3 DNA reads TGTGCCAGCAGCCAAGCCCGAGCTGGCTACACCTTC. Its protein product is CASSQARAGYTF.

This clone was detected only a few times. The chain carries TRBV24-1 and TRBJ2-1, with a tentative D call TRBD1 (6 bases). V dropped 2 bases and J dropped 1 base, with 20 bases sitting between them. The CDR3 is 19 residues long. The germline gives CDR1 KGHDR, CDR2 SFDVKD. The CDR3 sequence is CATSDSPTKRGISYNEQFF. The CDR3 region has the DNA TGTGCCACCAGTGATTCCCCAACCAAAAGGGGGATATCCTACAATGAGCAGTTCTTC.

The count of this clone is one. The chain employs TRBV12-3 or TRBV12-4 and TRBJ2-7; 7 nucleotides line up with TRBD2. V dropped 6 bases and J dropped 0; count of bases not matched to a gene: 2. The CDR3 totals 13 residues. CDR3 amino acids: CASRRGSSYEQYF. CDR3 sequence (DNA): TGTGCCAGCAGGCGGGGGAGCTCCTACGAGCAGTACTTC.